The clone carrying this T cell receptor (beta chain) appeared a few times. Its antigen is unidentified. This specimen belongs to a study of beta chain features in type 1 diabetes. The study reverse transcribed the entire isolated RNA, so it sequenced expressed TCRB transcripts. Each sample of naive, central memory or regulatory T cells had, on average, roughly 3.5 million reads. Some clones are missing from TCRdb's copy, which holds only in-frame ones; the method was immunoSEQ multiplex PCR. Here the sample spans 200,000 to 300,000 clones, approximately 10% being singletons. V shed 4 bases and J 2 bases; nucleotides not matched to a gene: 9. CDR1 SGHRS and CDR2 YFSETQ come from the germline V gene. CDR3 length: 15 residues. It was one heparinised blood draw, averaging about 0.12 L, that each donor gave. Study results and caveats: Shorter TCRB CDR3s, moderately but significantly so, marked every one of the four CD4+ subsets in Type 1 diabetes patients.

Sequencing used naive CD4+ T cells from blood. The TCR originated in a man in his thirties or forties with type 1 diabetes. The chain uses TRBV5-1 and TRBJ2-7; 7 bases line up with TRBD1. This CDR3 is CASSLRQGNPYEQYF. The CDR3 DNA sequence: TGCGCCAGCAGCCTACGACAGGGAAACCCCTACGAGCAGTACTTC.